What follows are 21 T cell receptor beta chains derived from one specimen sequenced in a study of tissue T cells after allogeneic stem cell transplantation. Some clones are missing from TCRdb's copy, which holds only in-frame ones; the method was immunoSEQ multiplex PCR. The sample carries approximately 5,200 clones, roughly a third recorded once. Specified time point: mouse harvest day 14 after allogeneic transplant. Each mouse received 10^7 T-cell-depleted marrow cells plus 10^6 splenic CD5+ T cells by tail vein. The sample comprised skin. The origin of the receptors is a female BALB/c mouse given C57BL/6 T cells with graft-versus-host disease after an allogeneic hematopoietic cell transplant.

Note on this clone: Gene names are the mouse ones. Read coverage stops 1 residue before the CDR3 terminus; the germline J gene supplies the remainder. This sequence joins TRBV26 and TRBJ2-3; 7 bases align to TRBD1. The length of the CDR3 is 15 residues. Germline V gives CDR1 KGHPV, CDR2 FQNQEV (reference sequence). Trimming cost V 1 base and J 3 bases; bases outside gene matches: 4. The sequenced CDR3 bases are TGTGCCAGCAGTCTGTTACAGGGGAGGGCAGAAACGCTGTAT. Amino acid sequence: CASSLLQGRAETLY. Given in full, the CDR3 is CASSLLQGRAETLYF.

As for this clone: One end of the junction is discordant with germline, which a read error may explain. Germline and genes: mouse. CDR3 amino acids: CASSLQGNYTEQFF. Partial CDR3 DNA: TGTGCCAGCAGCTTACAGGGTAACTATACTGAGCAGTTC. The V and J genes are TRBV3 and TRBJ2-1; maybe TRBD1 (5 bases). The observed sequence ends 1 residue before the CDR3 terminus, with the missing tail filled in from the germline J gene. Germline V lookup: CDR1 SNHLY, CDR2 FYNGKV (reference sequence). This CDR3 comprises 14 residues.

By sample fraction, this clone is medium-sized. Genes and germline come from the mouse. CDR3 loop: CGATRDRNSGNTLYF. Partial CDR3 DNA: TGTGGTGCTACCCGGGACAGAAATTCTGGAAATACGCTCTAT. The rearrangement links TRBV20 to TRBJ1-3; 7 bases map to TRBD1. The CDR3 end lies 1 residue beyond the end of the read and is filled in from the germline J gene. Germline loops: CDR1 GFQATS, CDR2 STVNSAI. The CDR3 has 15 residues. V gave up 4 bases and J gave up 0 bases; unmatched junction bases: 6.

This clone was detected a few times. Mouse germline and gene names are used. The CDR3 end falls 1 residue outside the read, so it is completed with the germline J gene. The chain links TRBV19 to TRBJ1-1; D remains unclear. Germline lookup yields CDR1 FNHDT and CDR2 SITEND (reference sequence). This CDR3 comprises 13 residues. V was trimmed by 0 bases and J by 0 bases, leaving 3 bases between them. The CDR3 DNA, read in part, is TGTGCCAGCAGTATAGGGGCAAACACAGAAGTCTTC. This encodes CASSIGANTEVF. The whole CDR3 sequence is CASSIGANTEVFF.

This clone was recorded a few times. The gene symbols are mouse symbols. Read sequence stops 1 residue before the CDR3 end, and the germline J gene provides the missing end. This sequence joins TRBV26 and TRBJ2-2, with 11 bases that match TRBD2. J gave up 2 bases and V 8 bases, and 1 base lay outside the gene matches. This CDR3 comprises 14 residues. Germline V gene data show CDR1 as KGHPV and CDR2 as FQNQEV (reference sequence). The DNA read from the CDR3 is TGTGCCAGCGGGGACTGGGGGAACACCGGGCAGCTCTAC. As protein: CASGDWGNTGQLY. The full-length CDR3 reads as CASGDWGNTGQLYF.

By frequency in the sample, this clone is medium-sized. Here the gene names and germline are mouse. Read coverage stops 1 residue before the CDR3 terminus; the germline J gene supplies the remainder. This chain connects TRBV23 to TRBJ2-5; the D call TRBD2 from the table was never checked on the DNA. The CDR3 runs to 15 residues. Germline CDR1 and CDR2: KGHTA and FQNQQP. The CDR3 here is CSSSQSGGGQDTQYF. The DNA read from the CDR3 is TGCTCCAGCAGTCAATCCGGGGGGGGGCAAGACACCCAGTAC.

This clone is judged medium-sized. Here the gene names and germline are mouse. The sequenced part of the CDR3 DNA is TGTGCCAGCAGTCCTGGGGGGCACTCCTATGAACAGTAC. Protein sequence: CASSPGGHSYEQY. In full, the CDR3 reads CASSPGGHSYEQYF. This sequence joins TRBV26 and TRBJ2-7, with 8 bases matching TRBD2. The CDR3 end falls 1 residue outside the read, so it is completed with the germline J gene. CDR1 KGHPV and CDR2 FQNQEV come from the germline V gene (reference sequence). The V segment lost 4 bases and the J segment 0 bases; nucleotides outside the gene matches: 2. CDR3 length: 14 amino acids.

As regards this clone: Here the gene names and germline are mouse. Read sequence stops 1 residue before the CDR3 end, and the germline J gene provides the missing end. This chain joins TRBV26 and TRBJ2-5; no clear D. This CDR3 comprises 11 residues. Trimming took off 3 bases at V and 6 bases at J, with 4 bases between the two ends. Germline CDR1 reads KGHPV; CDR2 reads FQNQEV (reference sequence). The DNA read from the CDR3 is TGTGCCAGCAGTCTTTCCGACACCCAGTAC. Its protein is CASSLSDTQY. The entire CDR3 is CASSLSDTQYF.

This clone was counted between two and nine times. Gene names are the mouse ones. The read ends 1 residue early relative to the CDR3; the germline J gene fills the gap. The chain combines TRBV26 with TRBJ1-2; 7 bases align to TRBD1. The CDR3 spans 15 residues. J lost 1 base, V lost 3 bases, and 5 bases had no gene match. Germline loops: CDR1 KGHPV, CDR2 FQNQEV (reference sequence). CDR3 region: CASSLLTGRNSDYTF. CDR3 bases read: TGTGCCAGCAGTCTCCTGACAGGGAGAAACTCCGACTACACC.

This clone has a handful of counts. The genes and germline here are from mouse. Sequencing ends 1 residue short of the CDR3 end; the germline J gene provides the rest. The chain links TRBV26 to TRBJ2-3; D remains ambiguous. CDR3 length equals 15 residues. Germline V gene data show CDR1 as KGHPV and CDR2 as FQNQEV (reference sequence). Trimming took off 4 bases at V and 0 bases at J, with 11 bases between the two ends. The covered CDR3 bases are TGTGCCAGCAGTCCGTCAGGAGGGAGTGCAGAAACGCTGTAT. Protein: CASSPSGGSAETLY. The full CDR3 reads CASSPSGGSAETLYF.

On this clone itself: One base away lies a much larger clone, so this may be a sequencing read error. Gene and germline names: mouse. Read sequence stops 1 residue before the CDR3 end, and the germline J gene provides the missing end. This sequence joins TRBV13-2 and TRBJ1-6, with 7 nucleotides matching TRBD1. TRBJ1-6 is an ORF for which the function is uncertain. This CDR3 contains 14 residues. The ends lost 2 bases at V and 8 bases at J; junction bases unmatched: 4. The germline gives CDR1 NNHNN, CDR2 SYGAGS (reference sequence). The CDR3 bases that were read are TGTGCCAGCGGTGAGGGACAGTATCATTCGCCCCTCTAC. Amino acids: CASGEGQYHSPLY. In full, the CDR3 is CASGEGQYHSPLYF.

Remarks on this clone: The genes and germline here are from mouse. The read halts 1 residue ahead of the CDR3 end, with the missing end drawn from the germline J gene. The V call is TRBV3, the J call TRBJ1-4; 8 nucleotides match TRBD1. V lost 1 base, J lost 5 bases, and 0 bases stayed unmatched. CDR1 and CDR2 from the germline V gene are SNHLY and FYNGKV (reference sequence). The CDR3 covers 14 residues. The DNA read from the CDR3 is TGTGCCAGCAGCTTAGGGACAGGGAACGAAAGATTATTT. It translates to CASSLGTGNERLF. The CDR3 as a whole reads CASSLGTGNERLFF.

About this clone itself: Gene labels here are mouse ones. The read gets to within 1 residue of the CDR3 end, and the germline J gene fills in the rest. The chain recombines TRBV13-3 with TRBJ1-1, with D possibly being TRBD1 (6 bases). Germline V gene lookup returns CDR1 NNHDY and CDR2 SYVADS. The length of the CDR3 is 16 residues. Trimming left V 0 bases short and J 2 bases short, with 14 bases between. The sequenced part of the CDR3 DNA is TGTGCCAGCAGTGATGCAGGCATGGACAGTAACACAGAAGTCTTC. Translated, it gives CASSDAGMDSNTEVF. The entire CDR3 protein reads CASSDAGMDSNTEVFF.

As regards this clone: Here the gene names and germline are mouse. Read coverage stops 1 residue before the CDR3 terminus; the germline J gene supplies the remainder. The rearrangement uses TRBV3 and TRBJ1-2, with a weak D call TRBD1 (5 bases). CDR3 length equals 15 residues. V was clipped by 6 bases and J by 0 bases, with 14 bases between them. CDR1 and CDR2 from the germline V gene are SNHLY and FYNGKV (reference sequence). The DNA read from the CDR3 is TGTGCCAGCAGAAGAGGGGCCAATGCAAACTCCGACTACACC. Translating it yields CASRRGANANSDYT. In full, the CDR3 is CASRRGANANSDYTF.

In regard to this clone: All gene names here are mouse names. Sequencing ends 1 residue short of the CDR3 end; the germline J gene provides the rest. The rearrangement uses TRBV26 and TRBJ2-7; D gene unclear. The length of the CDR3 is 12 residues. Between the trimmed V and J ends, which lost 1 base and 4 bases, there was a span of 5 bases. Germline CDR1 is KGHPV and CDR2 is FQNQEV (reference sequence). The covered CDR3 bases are TGTGCCAGCAGTCTGTTTGGGTATGAACAGTAC. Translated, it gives CASSLFGYEQY. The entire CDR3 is CASSLFGYEQYF.

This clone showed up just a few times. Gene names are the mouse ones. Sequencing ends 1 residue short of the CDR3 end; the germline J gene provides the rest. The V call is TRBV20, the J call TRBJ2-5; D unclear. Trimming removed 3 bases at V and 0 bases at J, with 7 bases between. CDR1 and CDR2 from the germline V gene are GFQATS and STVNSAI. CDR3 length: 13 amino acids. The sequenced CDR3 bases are TGTGGTGCTAGACGGCAAAACCAAGACACCCAGTAC. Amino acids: CGARRQNQDTQY. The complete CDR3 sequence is CGARRQNQDTQYF.

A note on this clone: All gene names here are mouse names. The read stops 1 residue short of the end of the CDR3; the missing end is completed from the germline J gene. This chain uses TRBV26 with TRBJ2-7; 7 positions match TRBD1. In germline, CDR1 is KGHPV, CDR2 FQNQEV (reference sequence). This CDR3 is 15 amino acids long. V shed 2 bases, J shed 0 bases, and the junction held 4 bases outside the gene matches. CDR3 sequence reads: CASSLHRDSSYEQYF. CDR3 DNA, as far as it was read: TGTGCCAGCAGTCTGCACCGGGACAGCTCCTATGAACAGTAC.

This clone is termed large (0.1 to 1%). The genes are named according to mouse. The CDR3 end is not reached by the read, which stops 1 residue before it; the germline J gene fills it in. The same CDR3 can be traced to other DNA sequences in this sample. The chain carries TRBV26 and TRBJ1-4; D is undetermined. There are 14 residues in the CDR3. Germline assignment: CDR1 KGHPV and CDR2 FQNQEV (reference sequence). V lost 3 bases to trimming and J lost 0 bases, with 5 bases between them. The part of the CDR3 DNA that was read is TGTGCCAGCAGTCTCCAGATTTCCAACGAAAGATTATTT. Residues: CASSLQISNERLF. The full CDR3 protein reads CASSLQISNERLFF.

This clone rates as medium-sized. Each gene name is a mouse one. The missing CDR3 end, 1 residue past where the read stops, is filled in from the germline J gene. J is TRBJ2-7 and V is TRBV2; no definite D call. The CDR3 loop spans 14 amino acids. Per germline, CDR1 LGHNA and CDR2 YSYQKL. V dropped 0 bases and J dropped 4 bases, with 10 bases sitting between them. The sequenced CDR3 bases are TGTGCCAGCAGCCAAGATCGACATCTATATGAACAGTAC. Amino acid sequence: CASSQDRHLYEQY. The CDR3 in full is CASSQDRHLYEQYF.

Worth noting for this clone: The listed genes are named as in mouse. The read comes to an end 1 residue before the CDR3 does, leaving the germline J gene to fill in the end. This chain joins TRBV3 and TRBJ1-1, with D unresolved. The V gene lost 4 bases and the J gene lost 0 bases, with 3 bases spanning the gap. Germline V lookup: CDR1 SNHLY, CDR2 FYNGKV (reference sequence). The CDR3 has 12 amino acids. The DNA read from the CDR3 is TGTGCCAGCAGCTACTCAAACACAGAAGTCTTC. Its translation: CASSYSNTEVF. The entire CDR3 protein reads CASSYSNTEVFF. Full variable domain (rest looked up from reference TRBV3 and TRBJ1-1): GPKVLQIPSHQIIDMGQMVTLNCDPVSNHLYFYWYKQILGQQMEFLVNFYNGKVMEKSKLFKDQFSVERPDGSYFTLKIQPTALEDSAVYFCASSYSNTEVFFGKGTRLTVV.

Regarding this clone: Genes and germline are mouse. This chain's CDR3 is CASRSNYAEQFF. The DNA read from the CDR3 is TGTGCCAGCAGGTCTAACTATGCTGAGCAGTTC. The chain is built from TRBV15 and TRBJ2-1, with no clear D. Sequencing ends 1 residue short of the CDR3 end; the germline J gene provides the rest. V was cut by 6 bases and J by 0 bases, with 3 bases left in between. CDR1 and CDR2 (germline): SGHND, FRSKSL. The CDR3 spans 12 residues.